One and the same sample provided the 13 T cell receptor beta chains below, sequenced in a study of blood T cell repertoires in COVID-19. Measured with immunoSEQ multiplex PCR; TCRdb has only the in-frame clones, and not every one. In the table there are about 170,000 clones, 83% of which are singletons. Sequences were obtained from peripheral blood. Receptor source: a woman between 65 and 79 years old who had recovered from COVID-19.

V is TRBV6-5 and J is TRBJ1-5; D is possibly TRBD1 (5 bases). The CDR3 totals 13 residues. The V end was cut by 6 bases, the J end by 7 bases, with 13 bases between. Germline V gene sequence: CDR1 MNHEY, CDR2 SVGAGI. The CDR3 region is CASSTGTAQPQHF. The CDR3 nucleotides read TGTGCCAGCAGCACAGGTACGGCGCAGCCCCAGCATTTT.

The chain is built from TRBV7-3 and TRBJ2-5, with D maybe TRBD1 (5 bases). CDR1 SGHTA and CDR2 FQGTGA come from the germline V gene. V was trimmed by 5 bases and J by 1 base, leaving 11 bases between them. This CDR3 contains 14 residues. This CDR3 is CASSPTESQETQYF. The CDR3 DNA follows: TGTGCCAGCAGCCCGACAGAATCCCAAGAGACCCAGTACTTC.

Comment on this clone: The same CDR3 can be traced to other DNA sequences in this sample. The rearrangement joins TRBV30 to TRBJ1-1; tentatively, D is TRBD1 (5 bases). Deletions cut 1 base from V and 3 bases from J, with 9 bases between. Germline CDR1 is GTSNPN and CDR2 is SVGIG (reference sequence). The CDR3 has 13 amino acids. For the CDR3, the DNA is TGTGCCTGGAGTGGGCAGGGCGACACTGAAGCTTTCTTT. It specifies CAWSGQGDTEAFF. Full variable domain (outside the CDR3, taken from reference TRBV30 and TRBJ1-1): SQTIHQWPATLVQPVGSPLSLECTVEGTSNPNLYWYRQAAGRGLQLLFYSVGIGQISSEVPQNLSASRPQDRQFILSSKKLLLSDSGFYLCAWSGQGDTEAFFGQGTRLTVV.

This rearrangement joins TRBV6-5 to TRBJ1-5; 7 nucleotides agree with TRBD1. The CDR3 extends over 13 amino acids. Unmatched junction bases numbered 6, after V lost 6 bases and J lost 7 bases. Germline V gives CDR1 MNHEY, CDR2 SVGAGI. The CDR3 here is CASSGTDLQPQHF. The CDR3 DNA reads as TGTGCCAGCAGCGGGACAGACCTGCAGCCCCAGCATTTT.

The rearrangement links TRBV30 to TRBJ2-7; D is uncertain. Looked up from germline, CDR1 is GTSNPN and CDR2 is SVGIG (reference sequence). This CDR3 comprises 11 residues. The ends were cut back, 2 bases at V and 8 bases at J, with 10 bases in the middle. The CDR3 DNA reads TGTGCCTGGAGTTTCGAGGTGAAGCAGTACTTC. The encoded protein is CAWSFEVKQYF.

The V and J genes are TRBV7-6 and TRBJ1-1; 8 bases map to TRBD1. This CDR3 comprises 14 residues. Germline CDR1 reads SGHVS; CDR2 reads FNYEAQ. V was pared by 6 bases and J by 4 bases, with 7 bases of the junction left unmatched. The CDR3 loop is CASRDRGWGTEAFF. CDR3 bases: TGTGCCAGCAGAGACAGGGGATGGGGCACTGAAGCTTTCTTT.

This clone was seen once. The V gene is TRBV11-2, the J gene TRBJ1-1, with D maybe TRBD1 (5 bases). Per germline, CDR1 SGHAT and CDR2 FQNNGV. V lost 2 bases, J lost 3 bases, and 19 bases lay in between. The CDR3 has 17 residues. CDR3 coding DNA: TGTGCCAGCAGCTTACTCCCGGGGCAGGGCGGGGACACTGAAGCTTTCTTT. Protein product: CASSLLPGQGGDTEAFF.

The gene calls are TRBV12-5 and TRBJ2-3; D remains ambiguous. Trimming took 1 base from V and 6 from J, leaving 8 bases between them. The CDR3 covers 13 residues. Per the germline V gene, CDR1 is LGHNT and CDR2 is FRNRAP. The CDR3 reads CASGLGRHDTQYF. CDR3 sequence (DNA): TGTGCTAGTGGTTTGGGGCGGCACGATACGCAGTATTTT. Together with reference TRBV12-5 and TRBJ2-3, the CDR3 gives the full variable domain: DARVTQTPRHKVTEMGQEVTMRCQPILGHNTVFWYRQTMMQGLELLAYFRNRAPLDDSGMPKDRFSAEMPDATLATLKIQPSEPRDSAVYFCASGLGRHDTQYFGPGTRLTVL.

The rearrangement joins TRBV6-5 to TRBJ2-7, with 7 bases matching TRBD1. The V segment lost 6 bases and the J segment 4 bases; nucleotides outside the gene matches: 9. The length of the CDR3 is 14 residues. The V gene's germline CDR1 is MNHEY and CDR2 SVGAGI. CDR3 nucleotides: TGTGCCAGCAGGACAAGGGGGCGAAGGTACGAGCAGTACTTC. Protein product: CASRTRGRRYEQYF.

J is TRBJ2-1 and V is TRBV3-1 (or the pseudogene TRBV3-2); maybe TRBD2 (6 bases). CDR3 length: 12 amino acids. V was shortened by 4 bases and J by 9 bases, with 10 bases between the two germline ends. Germline CDR1 and CDR2: LGHDT and YNNKEL (reference sequence). This chain's CDR3 is CASSPLGGEQFF. As DNA, the CDR3 is TGTGCCAGCAGCCCCCTGGGGGGTGAGCAGTTCTTC.

This chain links TRBV20-1 with TRBJ2-7, with D possibly TRBD2 on 5 matching bases. Germline V gene lookup returns CDR1 DFQATT and CDR2 SNEGSKA (reference sequence). The V end lost 3 bases, the J end lost 0 bases, and 9 bases lay between the germline ends. The CDR3 length is 13 residues. The CDR3 reads CSASVGSSYEQYF. Written as DNA, the CDR3 is TGCAGTGCTAGTGTGGGGAGCTCCTACGAGCAGTACTTC.

The chain combines TRBV2 with TRBJ1-4; a weak D match, TRBD1 (6 bases). The ends were cut back, 6 bases at V and 10 bases at J, with 15 bases in the middle. The CDR3 length is 13 residues. Germline assignment: CDR1 SNHLY and CDR2 FYNNEI. The CDR3 DNA reads TGTGCCAGCAGCCTTGGGGAACAGGGAAAACTGTTTTTT. Translated, it gives CASSLGEQGKLFF.

V and J are TRBV6-5 and TRBJ1-1; D call uncertain. This CDR3 has 14 residues. Trimming took off 7 bases at V and 0 bases at J, with 12 bases between the two ends. CDR1 is MNHEY and CDR2 is SVGAGI in the germline V gene. Here the CDR3 DNA reads TGTGCCAGCACACGGGGAACCATGAACACTGAAGCTTTCTTT. It specifies CASTRGTMNTEAFF.